This T cell receptor beta chain came from a study of cytomegalovirus exposure and HLA in healthy donors. PCR was performed using 60 Vbeta and 13 Jbeta primers. Only in-frame clones appear in the TCRdb table, and some are missing; sequencing was by immunoSEQ multiplex PCR. The sample contains some 90,000 clones, roughly 79% of which appear only once. V lost 0 bases, J lost 7 bases, and 13 bases lay in between. Germline CDR1 reads SGHRS; CDR2 reads YFSETQ. The length of the CDR3 is 15 residues. This TCR derives from a woman aged 65 to 85 in good health and CMV-seropositive. The sample taken for sequencing was PBMCs. The J gene is TRBJ1-4, the V gene TRBV5-1, with a tentative D call TRBD1 (6 bases). The CDR3 sequence is CASSLAGAIGEKLFF. In DNA form, the CDR3 reads TGCGCCAGCAGCTTGGCAGGGGCCATCGGTGAAAAACTGTTTTTT. The entire variable domain, with the rest obtained from reference TRBV5-1 and TRBJ1-4, is as follows: KAGVTQTPRYLIKTRGQQVTLSCSPISGHRSVSWYQQTPGQGLQFLFEYFSETQRNKGNFPGRFSGRQFSNSRSEMNVSTLELGDSALYLCASSLAGAIGEKLFFGSGTQLSVL.